The clone carrying this T cell receptor (beta chain) showed up just a few times. This sample is drawn from a study of blood T cell repertoires in COVID-19. Overall study context: PBMCs, B-cell-depleted T cells, or T cells provided the cDNA or gDNA that made up the material.

In germline, CDR1 is SGHTS, CDR2 YDEGEE. V was trimmed by 4 bases and J by 0 bases, leaving 17 bases between them. The CDR3 totals 17 residues. Per the original methods: Nucleated cell number was recorded as an estimate derived from reference gene primer amplification. Sequencing used immunoSEQ multiplex PCR; TCRdb keeps in-frame clones, though not all of them. D and trimming were read from the DNA, whereas the V and J calls and clone size are those reported in that table. The sample consists of 200,000 or so clones, roughly nine tenths of them appearing once. Sequencing was done on a sample of peripheral blood. This receptor was obtained from a man in his 70s with active or convalescent COVID-19. This chain joins TRBV5-8 and TRBJ1-5, with D possibly TRBD1 on 5 matching bases. This CDR3 reads CASSAGTEGTSNQPQHF. CDR3 DNA sequence: TGTGCCAGCAGCGCGGGGACGGAAGGGACTAGCAATCAGCCCCAGCATTTT.